This TCR beta chain is drawn from a study of regulatory T cells in long-lasting Graves disease. Whole-study context: Treatment with antithyroid drugs for over 5 years, together with positive TSH receptor antibodies, meant persistent Graves' disease. Findings of the study overall: Under persistent disease, TRBV28, TRBJ1-2 and TRBJ2-5 were used preferentially. Owing to a sample size that was small, accuracy may have been reduced.

Time point denoted: persistent/refractory GD, antithyroid drugs over 5 years with positive TRAb. The TCR library was made from RNA that had been extracted from PBMCs in TRIzol. CDR3 regions were amplified by Arm-PCR using iRepertoire HTBI primers to build TCR beta libraries. Study processing details: The study identified roughly 59 TRBV and around 15 TRBJ segments across samples. TCRdb redid the calling of the multiplex PCR reads with MiXCR, one entry per CDR3 protein. The V and J calls shown here were made by TCRdb, not taken from the authors' results. Seen here are 400,000 to 600,000 distinct CDR3 sequences, around a fifth observed once, and the top ten hold around 7%. This clonotype was counted ten times or more. Its antigen remains unidentified. The V end was cut by 10 bases, the J end by 2 bases, with 12 bases between. This CDR3 is 12 amino acids long. Germline V gene sequence: CDR1 MDHEN, CDR2 SYDVKM.

This receptor was obtained from a female donor with Graves disease. This material consisted of peripheral blood mononuclear cells (PBMCs), taken when the disease was refractory, from a patient treated with antithyroid drugs. The chain carries TRBV28 and TRBJ2-7; unclear D gene. The CDR3 DNA follows: TGTGCCATAGGGTACCCCACCTACGAGCAGTACTTC. The encoded protein is CAIGYPTYEQYF.